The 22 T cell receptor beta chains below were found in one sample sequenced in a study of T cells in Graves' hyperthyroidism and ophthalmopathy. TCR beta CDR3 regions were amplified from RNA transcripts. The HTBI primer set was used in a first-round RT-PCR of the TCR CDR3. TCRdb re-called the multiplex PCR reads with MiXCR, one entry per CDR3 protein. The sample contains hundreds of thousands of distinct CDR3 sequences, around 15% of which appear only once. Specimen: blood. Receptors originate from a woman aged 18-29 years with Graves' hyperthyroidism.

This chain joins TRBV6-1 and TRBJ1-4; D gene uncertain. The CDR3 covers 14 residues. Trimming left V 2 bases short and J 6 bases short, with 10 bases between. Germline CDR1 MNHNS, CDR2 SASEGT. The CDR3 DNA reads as TGTGCCAGCAGTGAATTCGCTGGGGATGAAAAACTGTTTTTT. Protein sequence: CASSEFAGDEKLFF.

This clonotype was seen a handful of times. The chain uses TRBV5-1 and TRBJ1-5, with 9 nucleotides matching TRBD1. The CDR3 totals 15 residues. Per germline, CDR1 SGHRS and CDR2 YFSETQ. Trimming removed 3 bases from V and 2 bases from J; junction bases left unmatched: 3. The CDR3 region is CASSWGQGGNQPQHF. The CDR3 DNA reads TGCGCCAGCAGCTGGGGACAGGGAGGCAATCAGCCCCAGCATTTT.

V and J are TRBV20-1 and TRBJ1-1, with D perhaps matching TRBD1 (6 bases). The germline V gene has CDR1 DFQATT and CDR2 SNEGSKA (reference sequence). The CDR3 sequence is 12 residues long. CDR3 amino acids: CRWGGVGTEAFF. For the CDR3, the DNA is TGCAGGTGGGGGGGCGTGGGCACTGAAGCTTTCTTT.

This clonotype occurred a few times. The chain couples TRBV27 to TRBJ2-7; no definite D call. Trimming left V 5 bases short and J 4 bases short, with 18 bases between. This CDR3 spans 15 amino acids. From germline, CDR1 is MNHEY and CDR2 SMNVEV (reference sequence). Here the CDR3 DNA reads TGTGCCAGCAGTCCCGGAACCGCGAGGCTGTACGAGCAGTACTTC. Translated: CASSPGTARLYEQYF.

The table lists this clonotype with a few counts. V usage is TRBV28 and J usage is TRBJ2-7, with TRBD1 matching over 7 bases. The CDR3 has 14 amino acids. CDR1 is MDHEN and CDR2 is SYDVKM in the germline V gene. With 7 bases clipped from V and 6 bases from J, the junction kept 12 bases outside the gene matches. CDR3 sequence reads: CASTPSGGVLEQYF. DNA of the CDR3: TGTGCCAGCACCCCATCAGGGGGTGTTCTCGAGCAGTACTTC.

The CDR3 loop reads CSANRDLGEKLFF. The CDR3 DNA reads TGCAGTGCGAACCGGGACCTTGGGGAAAAACTGTTTTTT. The chain employs TRBV20-1 and TRBJ1-4; D might be TRBD1 (5 bases). The V and J ends lost 6 bases and 8 bases respectively, with 16 bases between them. Germline V gene lookup returns CDR1 DFQATT and CDR2 SNEGSKA (reference sequence). The CDR3 length is 13 residues.

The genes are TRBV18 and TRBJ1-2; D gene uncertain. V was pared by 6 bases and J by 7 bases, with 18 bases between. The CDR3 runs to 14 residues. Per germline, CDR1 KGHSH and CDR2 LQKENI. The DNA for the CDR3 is TGTGCCAGCTCCGCCCAGCAGGTTTTATGTGGCTACACCTTC. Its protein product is CASSAQQVLCGYTF.

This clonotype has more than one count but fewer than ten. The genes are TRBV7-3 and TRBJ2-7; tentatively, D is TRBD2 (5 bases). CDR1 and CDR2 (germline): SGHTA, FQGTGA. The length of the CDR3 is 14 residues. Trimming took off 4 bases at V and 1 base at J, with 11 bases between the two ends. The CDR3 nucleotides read TGTGCCAGCAGCTCCTCGGGGAAATCCTACGAGCAGTACTTC. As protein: CASSSSGKSYEQYF.

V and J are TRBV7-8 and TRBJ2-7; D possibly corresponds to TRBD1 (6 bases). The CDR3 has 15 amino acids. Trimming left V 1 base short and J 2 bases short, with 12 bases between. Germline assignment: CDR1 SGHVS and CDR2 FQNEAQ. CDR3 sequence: CASSLEGDETYEQYF. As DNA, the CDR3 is TGTGCCAGCAGCTTAGAGGGGGACGAAACCTACGAGCAGTACTTC.

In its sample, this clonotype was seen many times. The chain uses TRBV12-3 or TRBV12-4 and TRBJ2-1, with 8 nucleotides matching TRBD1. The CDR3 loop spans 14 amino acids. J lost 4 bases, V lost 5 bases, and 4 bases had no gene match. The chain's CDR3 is CASSGDRMYNEQFF. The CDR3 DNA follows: TGTGCCAGCAGTGGGGACAGGATGTACAATGAGCAGTTCTTC.

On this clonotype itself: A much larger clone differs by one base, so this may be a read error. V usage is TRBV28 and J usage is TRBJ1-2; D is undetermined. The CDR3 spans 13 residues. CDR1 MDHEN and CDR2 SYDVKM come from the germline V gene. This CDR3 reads CARRFDRREGYTF. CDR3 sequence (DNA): TGTGCCCGCAGATTCGACCGGAGGGAAGGCTACACCTTC.

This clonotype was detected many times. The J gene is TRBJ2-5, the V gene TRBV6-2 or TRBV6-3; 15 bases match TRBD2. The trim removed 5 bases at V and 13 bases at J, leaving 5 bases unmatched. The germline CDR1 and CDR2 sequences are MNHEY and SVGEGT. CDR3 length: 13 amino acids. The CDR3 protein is CASSPGTSGRTYF. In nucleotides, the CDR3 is TGTGCCAGCAGTCCGGGGACTAGCGGGAGGACGTACTTC.

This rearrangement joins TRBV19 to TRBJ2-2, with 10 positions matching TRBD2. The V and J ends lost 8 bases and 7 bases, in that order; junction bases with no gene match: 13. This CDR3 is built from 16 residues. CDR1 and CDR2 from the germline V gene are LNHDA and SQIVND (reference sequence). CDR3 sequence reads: CASQRAGGPLGGELFF. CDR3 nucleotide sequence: TGTGCCAGTCAGAGAGCGGGAGGGCCTTTGGGCGGGGAGCTGTTTTTT.

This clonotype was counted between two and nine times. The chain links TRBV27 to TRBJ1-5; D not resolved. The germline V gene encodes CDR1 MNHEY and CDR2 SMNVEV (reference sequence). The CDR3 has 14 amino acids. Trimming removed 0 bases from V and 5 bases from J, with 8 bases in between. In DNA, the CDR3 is TGTGCCAGCAGTTTATCGGGGTTACATCAGCCCCAGCATTTT. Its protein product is CASSLSGLHQPQHF.

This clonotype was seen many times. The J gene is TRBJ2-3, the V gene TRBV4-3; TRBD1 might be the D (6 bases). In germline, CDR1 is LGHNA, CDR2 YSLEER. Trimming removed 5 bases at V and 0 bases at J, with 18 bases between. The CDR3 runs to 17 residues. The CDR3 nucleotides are TGCGCCAGCAGCTATGGACAGTTGGTGCCGAGCACAGATACGCAGTATTTT. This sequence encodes CASSYGQLVPSTDTQYF.

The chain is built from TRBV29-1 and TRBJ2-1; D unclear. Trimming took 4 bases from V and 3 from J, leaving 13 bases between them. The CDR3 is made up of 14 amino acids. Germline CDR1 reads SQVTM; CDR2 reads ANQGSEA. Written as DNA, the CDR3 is TGCAGCGTTGCCCCCGGTGGCGGCTACAATGAGCAGTTCTTC. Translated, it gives CSVAPGGGYNEQFF.

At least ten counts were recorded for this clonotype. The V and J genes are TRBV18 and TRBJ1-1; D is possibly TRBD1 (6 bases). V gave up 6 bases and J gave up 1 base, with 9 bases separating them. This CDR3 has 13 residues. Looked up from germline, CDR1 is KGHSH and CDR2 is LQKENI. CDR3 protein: CASSRGQNTEAFF. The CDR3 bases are TGTGCCAGCTCGAGGGGACAGAACACTGAAGCTTTCTTT.

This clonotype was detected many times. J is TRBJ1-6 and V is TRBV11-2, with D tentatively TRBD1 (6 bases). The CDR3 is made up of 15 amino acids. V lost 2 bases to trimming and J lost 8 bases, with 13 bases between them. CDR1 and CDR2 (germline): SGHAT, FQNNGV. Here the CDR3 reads CASSLTGLGHSPLHF. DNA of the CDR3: TGTGCCAGCAGCTTAACAGGGTTAGGACATTCACCCCTCCACTTT.

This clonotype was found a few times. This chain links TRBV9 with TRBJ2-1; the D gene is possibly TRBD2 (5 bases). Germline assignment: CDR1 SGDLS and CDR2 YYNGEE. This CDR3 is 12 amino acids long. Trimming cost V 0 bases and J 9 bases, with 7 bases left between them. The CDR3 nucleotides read TGTGCCAGCAGCGTAGAACTAGGTGAGCAGTTCTTC. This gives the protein CASSVELGEQFF.

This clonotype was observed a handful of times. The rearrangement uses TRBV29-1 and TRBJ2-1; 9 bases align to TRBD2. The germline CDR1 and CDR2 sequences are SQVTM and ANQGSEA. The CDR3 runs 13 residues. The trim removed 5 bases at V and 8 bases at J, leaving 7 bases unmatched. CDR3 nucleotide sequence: TGCAGCGTTAGGCCGGGACTAGCCGATGAGCAGTTCTTC. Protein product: CSVRPGLADEQFF.

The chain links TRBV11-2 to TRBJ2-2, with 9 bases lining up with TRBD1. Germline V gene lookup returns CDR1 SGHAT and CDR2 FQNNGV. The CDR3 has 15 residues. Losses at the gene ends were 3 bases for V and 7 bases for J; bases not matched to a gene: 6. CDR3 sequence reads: CASSFGTGWDGELFF. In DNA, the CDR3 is TGTGCCAGCAGCTTCGGGACAGGGTGGGACGGGGAGCTGTTTTTT.

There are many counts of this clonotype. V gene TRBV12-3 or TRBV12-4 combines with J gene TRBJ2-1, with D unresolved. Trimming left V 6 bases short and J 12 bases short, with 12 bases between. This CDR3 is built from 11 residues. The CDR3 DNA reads TGTGCCAGCAGGGATGCTTTGGGGCAGTTCTTC. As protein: CASRDALGQFF.